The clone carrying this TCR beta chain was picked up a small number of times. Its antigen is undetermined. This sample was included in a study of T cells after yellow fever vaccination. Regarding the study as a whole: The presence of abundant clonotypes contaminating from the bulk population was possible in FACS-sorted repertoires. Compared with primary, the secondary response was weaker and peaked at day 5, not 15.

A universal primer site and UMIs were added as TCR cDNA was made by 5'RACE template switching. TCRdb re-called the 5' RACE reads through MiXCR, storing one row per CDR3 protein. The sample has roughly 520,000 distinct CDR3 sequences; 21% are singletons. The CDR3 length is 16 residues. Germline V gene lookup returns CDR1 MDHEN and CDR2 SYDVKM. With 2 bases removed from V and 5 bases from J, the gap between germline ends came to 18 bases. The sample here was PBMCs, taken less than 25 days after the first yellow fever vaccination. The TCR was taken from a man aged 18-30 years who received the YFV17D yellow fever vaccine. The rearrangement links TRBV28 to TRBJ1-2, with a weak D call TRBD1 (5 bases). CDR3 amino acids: CASSLGQGALGYGYTF. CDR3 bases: TGTGCCAGCAGTTTAGGCCAGGGTGCCCTAGGGTATGGCTACACCTTC.